The 18 T cell receptor beta chains below were found in one sample sequenced in a study of CD8+CD57+ T cells in acquired aplastic anemia. Genomic DNA constituted the template upon which TCR beta VDJ and CDR3 profiling was performed. Using its own MiXCR run on the reads, TCRdb lists one record per CDR3 protein. Of roughly 420,000 distinct CDR3 sequences in the sample, 55% to 70% were seen once. Material for sequencing was sorted CD4+, CD8+, or CD8+CD57+ T cells (not recorded which) from PBMCs. The receptor set was obtained from a human donor in good health, serving as a control.

The J gene is TRBJ2-7, the V gene TRBV6-4, with no clear D. CDR1 is MRHNA and CDR2 is SNTAGT in the germline V gene. This CDR3 comprises 13 residues. Trimming took off 5 bases at V and 3 bases at J, with 11 bases between the two ends. The CDR3 loop is CASSTGPDYEQYF. CDR3 bases: TGTGCCAGCAGTACCGGGCCAGACTACGAGCAGTACTTC.

Concerning this clonotype itself: Likely a read error: the CDR3 ends without its conserved phenylalanine or tryptophan. It is unclear where the CDR3 begins or ends on the DNA, so no DNA is shown, and the CDR3 is as TCRdb lists it. V usage is TRBV9 and J usage is TRBJ1-5; TRBD1, as called in the table, went unchecked against the DNA. CDR1 SGDLS and CDR2 YYNGEE come from the germline V gene. The CDR3 is 13 residues long, counting both termini. CDR3 region: CASSVGGGEPQHL.

The chain links TRBV12-3 or TRBV12-4 to TRBJ1-1; 7 bases fit TRBD1. V trimming: 8 bases; J trimming: 4 bases; junction bases outside the gene matches: 10. The CDR3 is 14 amino acids. In DNA form, the CDR3 reads TGTGCCAGCTTTAGGTCACAGGGGAGCACTGAAGCTTTCTTT. Its translation: CASFRSQGSTEAFF.

Many counts were recorded for this clonotype. This sequence joins TRBV6-5 and TRBJ1-2, with D possibly matching TRBD1 (5 bases). CDR1 is MNHEY, CDR2 SVGAGI, per germline. CDR3 length equals 12 residues. The germline V and J ends were trimmed by 6 bases and 8 bases, with 13 bases remaining between them. CDR3 sequence reads: CASSPQWGGYTF. The CDR3 region has the DNA TGTGCCAGCAGCCCTCAGTGGGGGGGCTACACCTTC.

As concerns this clonotype: This CDR3 fails to terminate in the conserved phenylalanine or tryptophan, so it likely reflects a read error. The chain carries TRBV29-1 and TRBJ1-1; 9 bases agree with TRBD1. CDR3 length: 14 residues. V shed 4 bases and J 4 bases; nucleotides not matched to a gene: 7. Germline values: CDR1 SQVTM, CDR2 ANQGSEA. CDR3 residues: CSVGVQGAPTEAFI. In DNA, the CDR3 is TGCAGCGTTGGGGTACAGGGGGCGCCCACTGAAGCTTTCATT.

A few counts support this clonotype. The CDR3 loop is CAIRGLAGAQSSYEQYF. CDR3 nucleotides: TGTGCCATCAGGGGACTAGCGGGAGCGCAAAGCTCCTACGAGCAGTACTTC. The V gene is TRBV10-3, the J gene TRBJ2-7; 14 nucleotides agree with TRBD2. V gave up 6 bases and J gave up 0 bases; unmatched junction bases: 7. The germline CDR1 and CDR2 sequences are ENHRY and SYGVKD. The CDR3 loop spans 17 amino acids.

V and J are TRBV7-3 and TRBJ1-1, with a weak D call TRBD1 (6 bases). V lost 5 bases and J 1 base, leaving 20 bases between the germline ends. The CDR3 sequence is 17 residues long. CDR1 is SGHTA, CDR2 FQGTGA, per germline. The CDR3 loop is CASSPGGGKGENTEAFF. DNA of the CDR3: TGTGCCAGCAGCCCAGGAGGGGGGAAAGGGGAGAACACTGAAGCTTTCTTT.

This clonotype was counted only a few times. The V and J genes are TRBV30 and TRBJ2-2, with TRBD1 identical over 10 bases. The CDR3 spans 15 residues. V lost 1 base to trimming and J lost 7 bases; unmatched junction nucleotides: 6. Germline CDR1 is GTSNPN and CDR2 is SVGIG (reference sequence). The CDR3 coding sequence is TGTGCCTGGAGTGGAAGGACAGGGGGTGTCGGGGAGCTGTTTTTT. This gives the protein CAWSGRTGGVGELFF.

Comments on this clonotype: The junction and the germline gene differ at one end; a read error may be behind it. CDR3 nucleotide sequence: TGCGCCATCAGTGAGTTCGAGCGGGGGGGCTACGAGGAGTACTTC. Translating it yields CAISEFERGGYEEYF. The V and J genes are TRBV10-2 and TRBJ2-7, with 10 bases identical to TRBD2. This CDR3 is built from 15 residues. Germline CDR1 reads WSHSY; CDR2 reads SAAADI.

Details on this clonotype: Compared with germline, one end of the junction differs, possibly owing to a read error. V and J are TRBV7-2 and TRBJ2-1; no reliable D call. This CDR3 has 15 residues. Per germline, CDR1 SGHTA and CDR2 FQGNSA. CDR3 coding DNA: TGTGCCAGCAGCTTTGATTTTGAGACCTACAATGAGGAGTTCTTC. Residues: CASSFDFETYNEEFF. Based on the CDR3 plus reference TRBV7-2 and TRBJ2-1, the full variable domain is GAGVSQSPSNKVTEKGKDVELRCDPISGHTALYWYRQSLGQGLEFLIYFQGNSAPDKSGLPSDRFSAERTGGSVSTLTIQRTQQEDSAVYLCASSFDFETYNEEFFGPGTRLTVL.

The chain links TRBV7-2 to TRBJ2-1; possibly TRBD2 for D (6 bases). Germline V gene data show CDR1 as SGHTA and CDR2 as FQGNSA. The CDR3 has 15 residues. The germline V and J ends were trimmed by 3 bases and 3 bases, with 12 bases remaining between them. The CDR3 DNA sequence: TGTGCCAGCAGCTTTCGCACGGGGGACTACAATGAGCAGTTCTTC. It is translated as CASSFRTGDYNEQFF.

The chain combines TRBV5-5 with TRBJ2-3, with a tentative D call TRBD1 (6 bases). The CDR3 sequence is 17 residues long. CDR1 SGHKS and CDR2 YYEKEE come from the germline V gene (reference sequence). Trimming pared 5 bases from V and 4 bases from J, leaving 23 bases between. The CDR3 coding sequence is TGTGCCAGCAGTTTAGTTACATGGGGGCGCGGAGCAGATACGCAGTATTTT. Amino acids: CASSLVTWGRGADTQYF.

Ten or more counts support this clonotype. The V gene is TRBV3-1, the J gene TRBJ2-3; D is perhaps TRBD1 (5 bases). CDR3 size: 15 residues. Germline loops: CDR1 LGHDT, CDR2 YNNKEL (reference sequence). The V and J ends lost 4 bases and 6 bases respectively, with 17 bases between them. Here the CDR3 DNA reads TGTGCCAGCAGCCTGGATATCCAGGCAGGGGATACGCAGTATTTT. This translates into CASSLDIQAGDTQYF.

The table lists this clonotype with a few counts. A much more abundant neighbour one base away suggests this may be a read error. The rearrangement links TRBV7-2 to TRBJ2-1, with D uncertain. V lost 4 bases and J lost 4, with 8 bases in between. CDR1 SGHTA and CDR2 FQGNSA come from the germline V gene. This CDR3 region has 13 residues. The CDR3 region has the DNA TGTGCCAGCAGCTCCCGACGGTACAATGAGCAGTTCTTC. It translates to CASSSRRYNEQFF.

V usage is TRBV20-1 and J usage is TRBJ1-6; 7 nucleotides align to TRBD1. Germline trimming cut 1 base from V and 8 bases from J; bases unmatched to any gene: 11. The CDR3 has 16 amino acids. The germline V gene encodes CDR1 DFQATT and CDR2 SNEGSKA (reference sequence). The CDR3 here is CSARAATGQEYSPLHF. The CDR3 bases are TGCAGTGCTAGAGCGGCTACCGGACAGGAATATTCACCCCTCCACTTT.

The V call is TRBV12-3 or TRBV12-4, the J call TRBJ1-3, with D possibly being TRBD1 (5 bases). The CDR3 has 14 residues. V was shortened by 3 bases and J by 3 bases, with 9 bases between the two germline ends. CDR3: CASSLSGGGNTIYF. For the CDR3, the DNA is TGTGCCAGCAGTTTGAGCGGGGGTGGAAACACCATATATTTT.

About this clonotype: An end of the junction differs from the germline gene, which may be a read error. The chain uses TRBV5-1 and TRBJ2-7; 7 nucleotides match TRBD2. CDR1 and CDR2 from the germline V gene are SGHRS and YFSETQ. CDR3 size: 12 residues. CDR3 protein: CASSLAGSEEYF. DNA of the CDR3: TGCGCCAGCAGTTTAGCGGGCAGCGAGGAGTACTTC.

There are many counts of this clonotype. This chain connects TRBV30 to TRBJ1-3, with unresolved D. Germline V gene data show CDR1 as GTSNPN and CDR2 as SVGIG (reference sequence). The V end lost 1 base, the J end lost 0 bases, and 7 bases lay between the germline ends. The CDR3 contains 14 residues. CDR3 in DNA: TGTGCCTGGAGTGGCCCGAGCTCTGGAAACACCATATATTTT. Protein product: CAWSGPSSGNTIYF.